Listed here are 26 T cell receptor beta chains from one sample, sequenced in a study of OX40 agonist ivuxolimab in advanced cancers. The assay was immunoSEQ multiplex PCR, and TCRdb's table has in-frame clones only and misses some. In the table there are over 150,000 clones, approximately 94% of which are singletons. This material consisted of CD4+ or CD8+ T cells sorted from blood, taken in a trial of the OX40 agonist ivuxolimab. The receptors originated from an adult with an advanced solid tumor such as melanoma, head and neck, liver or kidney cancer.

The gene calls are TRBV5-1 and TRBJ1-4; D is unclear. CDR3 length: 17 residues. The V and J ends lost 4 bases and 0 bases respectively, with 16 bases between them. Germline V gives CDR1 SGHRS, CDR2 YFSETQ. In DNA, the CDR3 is TGCGCCAGCAGCGTGTCCGGTACTCCGGCAACTAATGAAAAACTGTTTTTT. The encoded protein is CASSVSGTPATNEKLFF. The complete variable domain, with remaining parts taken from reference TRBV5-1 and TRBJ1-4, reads KAGVTQTPRYLIKTRGQQVTLSCSPISGHRSVSWYQQTPGQGLQFLFEYFSETQRNKGNFPGRFSGRQFSNSRSEMNVSTLELGDSALYLCASSVSGTPATNEKLFFGSGTQLSVL.

The CDR3 DNA reads as TGTGCCAGCAGCCAAGGACAGGCCCGCTACGAGCAGTACTTC. It encodes CASSQGQARYEQYF. This rearrangement joins TRBV7-2 to TRBJ2-7; 7 nucleotides agree with TRBD1. The CDR3 runs to 14 residues. CDR1 and CDR2 (germline): SGHTA, FQGNSA. The J segment lost 3 bases and the V segment lost 5 bases, leaving 7 bases of the junction unmatched.

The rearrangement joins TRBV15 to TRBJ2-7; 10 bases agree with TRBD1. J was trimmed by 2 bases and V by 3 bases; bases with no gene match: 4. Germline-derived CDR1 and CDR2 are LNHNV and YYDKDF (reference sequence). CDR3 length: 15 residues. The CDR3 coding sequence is TGTGCCACCAGCAGGGGACAGGGGATTCCCTACGAGCAGTACTTC. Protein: CATSRGQGIPYEQYF.

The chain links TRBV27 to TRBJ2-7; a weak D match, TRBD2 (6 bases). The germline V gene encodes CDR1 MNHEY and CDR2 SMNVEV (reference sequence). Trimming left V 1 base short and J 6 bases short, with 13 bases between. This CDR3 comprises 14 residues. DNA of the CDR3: TGTGCCAGCAGTTTATTCCAACTAGCCACCGAGCAGTACTTC. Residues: CASSLFQLATEQYF.

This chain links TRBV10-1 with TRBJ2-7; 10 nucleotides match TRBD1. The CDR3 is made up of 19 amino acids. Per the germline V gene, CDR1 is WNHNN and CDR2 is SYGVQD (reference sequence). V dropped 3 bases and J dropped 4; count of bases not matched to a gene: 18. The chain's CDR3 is CASSEKPGQGSAYGYEQYF. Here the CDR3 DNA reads TGCGCCAGCAGTGAAAAACCGGGACAGGGGTCGGCATATGGTTACGAGCAGTACTTC.

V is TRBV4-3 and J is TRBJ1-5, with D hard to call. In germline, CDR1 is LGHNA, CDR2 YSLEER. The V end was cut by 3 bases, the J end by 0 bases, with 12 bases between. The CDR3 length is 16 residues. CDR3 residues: CASSQEEVSSNQPQHF. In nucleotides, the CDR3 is TGCGCCAGCAGCCAGGAGGAAGTTAGTAGCAATCAGCCCCAGCATTTT.

CDR3 in DNA: TGTGCCAGCTCCATGGGGCATGGCAATCAGCCCCAGCATTTT. It translates to CASSMGHGNQPQHF. The chain is built from TRBV9 and TRBJ1-5; TRBD1 might be the D (5 bases). The germline V gene has CDR1 SGDLS and CDR2 YYNGEE. This CDR3 has 14 amino acids. V dropped 7 bases and J dropped 2 bases, with 13 bases sitting between them.

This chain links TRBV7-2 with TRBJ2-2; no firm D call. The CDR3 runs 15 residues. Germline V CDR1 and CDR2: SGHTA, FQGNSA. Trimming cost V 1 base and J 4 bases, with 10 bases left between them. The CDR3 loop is CASSLGLVGTGELFF. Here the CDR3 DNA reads TGTGCCAGCAGCTTAGGGCTCGTGGGCACCGGGGAGCTGTTTTTT.

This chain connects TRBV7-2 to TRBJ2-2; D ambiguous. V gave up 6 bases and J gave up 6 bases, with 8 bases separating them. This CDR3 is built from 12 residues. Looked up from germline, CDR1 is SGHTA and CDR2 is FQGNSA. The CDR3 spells CASRPRPGELFF. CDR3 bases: TGTGCCAGCAGACCAAGGCCCGGGGAGCTGTTTTTT.

The CDR3 DNA sequence: TGCGCCAGCAGCTCTGGGACTAGCGGGAGAATAGCTGAGCAGTTCTTC. This sequence encodes CASSSGTSGRIAEQFF. The chain combines TRBV5-1 with TRBJ2-1; TRBD2 aligns across 14 bases. V gave up 3 bases and J gave up 9 bases; unmatched junction bases: 8. Germline CDR1 and CDR2: SGHRS and YFSETQ. CDR3 length: 16 residues.

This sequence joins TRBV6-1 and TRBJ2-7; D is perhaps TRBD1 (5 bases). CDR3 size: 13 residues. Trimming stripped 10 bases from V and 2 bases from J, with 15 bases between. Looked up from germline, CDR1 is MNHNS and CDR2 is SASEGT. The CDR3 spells CATSDSAPYEQYF. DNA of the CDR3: TGTGCCACCTCCGACAGTGCGCCCTACGAGCAGTACTTC.

The chain's CDR3 is CASFGQGVGAFF. CDR3 DNA: TGTGCCAGCTTCGGACAGGGTGTTGGAGCTTTCTTT. The chain is built from TRBV7-9 and TRBJ1-1; 8 bases align to TRBD1. This CDR3 region has 12 residues. Germline CDR1 reads SEHNR; CDR2 reads FQNEAQ (reference sequence). V gave up 8 bases and J gave up 10 bases; unmatched junction bases: 9.

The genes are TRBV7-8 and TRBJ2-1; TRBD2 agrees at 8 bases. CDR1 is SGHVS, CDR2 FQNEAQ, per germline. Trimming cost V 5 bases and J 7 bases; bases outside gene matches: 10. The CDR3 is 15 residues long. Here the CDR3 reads CASSPPGGPWNEQFF. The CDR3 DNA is TGTGCCAGCAGCCCTCCGGGGGGGCCCTGGAATGAGCAGTTCTTC.

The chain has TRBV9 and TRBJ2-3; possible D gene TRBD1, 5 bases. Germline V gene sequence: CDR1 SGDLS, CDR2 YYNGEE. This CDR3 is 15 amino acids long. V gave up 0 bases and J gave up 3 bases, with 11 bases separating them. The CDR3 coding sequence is TGTGCCAGCAGCGTAGTGTGGGCAGGGACAGATACGCAGTATTTT. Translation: CASSVVWAGTDTQYF.

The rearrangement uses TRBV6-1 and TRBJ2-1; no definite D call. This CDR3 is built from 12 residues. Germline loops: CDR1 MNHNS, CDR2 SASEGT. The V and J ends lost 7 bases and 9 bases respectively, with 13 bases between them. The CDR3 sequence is CASKNTILEQFF. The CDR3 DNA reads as TGTGCCAGCAAGAATACTATCCTTGAGCAGTTCTTC.

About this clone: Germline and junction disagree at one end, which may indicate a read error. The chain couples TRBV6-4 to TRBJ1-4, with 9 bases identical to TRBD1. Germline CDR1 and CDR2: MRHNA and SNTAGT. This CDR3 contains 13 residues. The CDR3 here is CATSQGQGEKLFF. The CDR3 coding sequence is TGTGCCACCAGTCAGGGACAGGGAGAAAAACTGTTTTTT.

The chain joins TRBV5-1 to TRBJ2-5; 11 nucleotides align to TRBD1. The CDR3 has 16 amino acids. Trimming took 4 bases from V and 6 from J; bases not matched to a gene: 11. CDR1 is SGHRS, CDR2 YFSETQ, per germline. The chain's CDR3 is CASSLNGQGAFQTQYF. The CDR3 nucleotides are TGCGCCAGCAGCCTGAATGGACAGGGGGCTTTTCAGACCCAGTACTTC.

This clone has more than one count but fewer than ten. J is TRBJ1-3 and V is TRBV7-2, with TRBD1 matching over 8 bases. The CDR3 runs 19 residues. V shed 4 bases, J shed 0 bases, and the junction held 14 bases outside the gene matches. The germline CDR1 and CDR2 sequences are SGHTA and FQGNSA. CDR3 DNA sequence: TGTGCCAGCAGCTCGATCTGGGGGACAGGTCGTCTCTCTGGAAACACCATATATTTT. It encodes CASSSIWGTGRLSGNTIYF.

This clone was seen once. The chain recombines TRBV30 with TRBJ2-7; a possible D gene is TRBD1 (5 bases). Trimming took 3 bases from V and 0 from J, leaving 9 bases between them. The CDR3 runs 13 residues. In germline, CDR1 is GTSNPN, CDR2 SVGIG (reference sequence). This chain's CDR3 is CAWRGPDSYEQYF. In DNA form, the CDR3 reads TGTGCCTGGAGGGGGCCCGACTCCTACGAGCAGTACTTC.

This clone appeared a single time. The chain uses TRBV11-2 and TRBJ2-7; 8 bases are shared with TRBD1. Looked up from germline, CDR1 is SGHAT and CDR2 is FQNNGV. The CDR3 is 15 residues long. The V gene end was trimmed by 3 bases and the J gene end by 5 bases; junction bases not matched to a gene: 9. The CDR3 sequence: CASSLMTTGADEQYF. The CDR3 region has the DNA TGTGCCAGCAGCTTGATGACGACAGGGGCCGACGAGCAGTACTTC.

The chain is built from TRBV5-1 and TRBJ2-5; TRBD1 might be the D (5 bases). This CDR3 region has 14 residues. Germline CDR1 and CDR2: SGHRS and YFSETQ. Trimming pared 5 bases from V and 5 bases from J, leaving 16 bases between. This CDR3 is CASRPQGLGETQYF. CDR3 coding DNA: TGCGCCAGCAGGCCTCAGGGTTTGGGGGAGACCCAGTACTTC. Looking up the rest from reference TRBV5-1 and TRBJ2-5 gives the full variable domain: KAGVTQTPRYLIKTRGQQVTLSCSPISGHRSVSWYQQTPGQGLQFLFEYFSETQRNKGNFPGRFSGRQFSNSRSEMNVSTLELGDSALYLCASRPQGLGETQYFGPGTRLLVL.

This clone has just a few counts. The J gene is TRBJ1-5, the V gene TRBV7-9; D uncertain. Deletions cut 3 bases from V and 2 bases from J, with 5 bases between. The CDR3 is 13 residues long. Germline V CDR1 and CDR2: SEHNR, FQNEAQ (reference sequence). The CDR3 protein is CASSFNGNQPQHF. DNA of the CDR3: TGTGCCAGCAGCTTCAACGGCAATCAGCCCCAGCATTTT.

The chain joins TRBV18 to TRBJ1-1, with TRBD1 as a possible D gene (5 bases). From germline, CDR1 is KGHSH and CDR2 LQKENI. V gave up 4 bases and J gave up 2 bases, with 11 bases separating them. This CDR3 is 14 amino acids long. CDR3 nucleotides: TGTGCCAGCTCACAAGAGACAGTAAACACTGAAGCTTTCTTT. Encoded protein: CASSQETVNTEAFF.

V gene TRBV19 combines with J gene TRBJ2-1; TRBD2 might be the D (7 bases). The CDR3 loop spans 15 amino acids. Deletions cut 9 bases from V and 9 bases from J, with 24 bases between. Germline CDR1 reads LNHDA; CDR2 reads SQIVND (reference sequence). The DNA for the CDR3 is TGTGCCAGATGGGGGGGGCCCCTTTCGTTATTTGAGCAGTTCTTC. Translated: CARWGGPLSLFEQFF.

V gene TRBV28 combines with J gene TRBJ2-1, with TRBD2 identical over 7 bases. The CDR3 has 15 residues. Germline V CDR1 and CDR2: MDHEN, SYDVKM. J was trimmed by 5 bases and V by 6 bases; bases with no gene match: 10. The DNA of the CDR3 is TGTGCCAGCAGCCGCGCCGGGGGAGGGCACAATGAGCAGTTCTTC. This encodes CASSRAGGGHNEQFF.

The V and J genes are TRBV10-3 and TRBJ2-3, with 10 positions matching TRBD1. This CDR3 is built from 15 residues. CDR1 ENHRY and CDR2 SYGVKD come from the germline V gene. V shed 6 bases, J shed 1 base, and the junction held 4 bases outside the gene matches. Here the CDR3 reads CAISRTGGGTDTQYF. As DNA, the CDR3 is TGTGCCATCAGCAGGACAGGGGGAGGCACAGATACGCAGTATTTT.